This T cell receptor beta chain was identified in a study of T cells in Graves' hyperthyroidism and ophthalmopathy (dated by TCRdb to the late 2010s). For the wider study: Peripheral blood was collected at initial diagnosis, before any treatment. The 95 to 100 discovery patients were randomly split 7:3 into training and test sets. Prospective prediction of ophthalmopathy was tested in an independent validation cohort consisting of 18 to 20 hyperthyroidism patients and over 15 patients who later progressed to ophthalmopathy. The study also compared thyroid tissue and blood T-cell repertoires from about 6 Graves' hyperthyroidism patients. The paper describes TCR Vbeta CDR3 sequencing of 130 to 150 peripheral blood samples, made up of roughly 45 ophthalmopathy patients, over 70 hyperthyroidism patients and 17 progressor patients. After sampling, hyperthyroidism patients received methimazole starting at 30 mg daily, and ophthalmopathy patients received high-dose intravenous methylprednisolone. To identify distinguishing TCR V-J signatures, a discovery cohort of about 100 patients was used, comprising some 45 with Graves' ophthalmopathy and 57 with stable Graves' hyperthyroidism. Study-wide findings and limitations: Most expanded thyroid clonotypes (frequency above 0.001) were also found in blood, which suggests that blood repertoires may mirror thyroid immune responses. Ophthalmopathy was separated from stable hyperthyroidism by a 13 V-J signature model, with around 90% sensitivity and roughly 81% specificity obtained in cross-validation and 80%/75% obtained in testing. In validation, progression to ophthalmopathy was predicted by the model with 65% to 71% sensitivity and just over 72% specificity, a median of approximately 6.5 months before onset. No statistical method was used to fix the sample size in advance, and group allocation was not hidden from the investigators.

In the ophthalmopathy patients, disease was moderately to severely active, with a Clinical Activity Score of 3 or more, a NOSPECS grade of 4 or more, and a duration of less than 3 months. Any patient with an uncontrolled infection, another autoimmune disease, pregnancy or lactation was excluded. Clinical symptoms, serum thyroxine and TRAb, thyroid ultrasound, and orbital computed tomography formed the basis for the diagnoses. PBMCs were separated from roughly 9.6 ml of fresh peripheral blood using Ficoll-Paque density gradient centrifugation. Trizol reagent was used to extract total RNA, and RNA quality was then checked on an Agilent 2100 Bioanalyzer. Clipping removes 6 bases from V and 0 bases from J, with 4 as the unmatched junction base count. Looking up the germline V gene yields CDR1 SNHLY and CDR2 FYNNEI. The CDR3 holds 16 amino acids from the cysteine to the phenylalanine. Left in the record is the CDR3 DNA by itself, 48 bases read in frame from the first base.

Many counts were recorded for this clonotype. Its antigen remains undetermined. No much larger clone is present one base from it, and per-base qualities are unavailable. Amplification of TCR beta CDR3 regions was carried out from RNA transcripts. For the first round of RT-PCR on the TCR CDR3, the HTBI primer set was used together with the Qiagen OneStep RT-PCR kit. Libraries were constructed in a second round of multiplex PCR, after which size selection and purification were performed. Paired-end sequencing of the libraries was performed with 100 bp reads on an Illumina HiSeq2000. As for how the authors treated the data: SOAPnuke was used to process the raw data, with reads discarded if the reads contained adapters or uncalled bases, had a mean Phred below 15, or lacked an exact constant-primer or identifier match. High-quality paired reads were merged with COPE v1.2.5, and unique nucleotide sequences were defined as clonotypes. MiTCR v1.1 was used to align clonotypes to the IMGT TRBV, TRBD and TRBJ reference segments. Analysis was restricted to V-J combinations with a frequency above 0.0001, which covered about 99% of repertoires. The TCS score was defined as the ratio of F50 (clonal expansion) to E x V (chaos), calculated using BLOSUM62-based TCRdist between CDR3 peptides within each V-J. Welch's t-statistics and random forest reduced 500 to 650 V-J features to roughly 13, which were used in a naive Bayes classifier (R e1071). TCRdb reanalyzed the raw reads on its own, using fastp at Q25 for trimming and MiXCR for clone calling, and kept in-frame beta chains. Duplicate CDR3 protein sequences are folded into a single record with the most common DNA and genes. The V and J calls here are based on TCRdb, not the publication. Here the sample has around 600,000 distinct CDR3 sequences; more than 13% occur a single time. The top ten clonotypes cover roughly 7% of the sample.

The receptor was isolated from a young woman with Graves' ophthalmopathy. The chain was built from TRBV2 and TRBJ2-3; the central 12 bases match TRBD2. Sequencing was done on a sample of blood. The encoded CDR3 is CASRRTSGTSTDTQYF. DNA sequence: TGTGCCAGCAGGCGGACTAGCGGGACTAGCACAGATACGCAGTATTTT.